A single TCR beta chain is shown here with its context. This clone has a single count. The antigen this receptor binds is unknown. The record has no base qualities; no much larger clone is one base away. Collaborating institutions collected whole blood in K2EDTA tubes following their own protocols. For TCRbeta analysis, collaborators shipped samples in one of three forms: frozen whole blood, isolated PBMCs, or DNA extracted from either of those sample types. CDR1 GTSNPN and CDR2 SVGIG are derived from the germline V gene (reference sequence). Taken from cysteine to phenylalanine, the CDR3 has 12 residues. The DNA shown is the 36-base CDR3, in frame from base 1. Relative to germline, V is 3 bases shorter and J is 4 bases shorter, with 9 bases between their ends. This entry comes from a study of blood T cell repertoires in COVID-19 (dated by TCRdb to between 2020 and 2021). Turning to the overall study: Samples covering the acute and convalescent phases of COVID-19 were provided by collaborators in the United States, Italy and Spain. The material from the prospective study consisted of cDNA or gDNA derived from T cells, B-cell-depleted T cells, or PBMCs. Subjects who had been exposed to COVID-19, were actively infected with it, or had recovered from it provided the deeply sampled blood TCRbeta repertoires that made up the dataset. The repertoires were released in a freely available public database meant as a resource for research on the immune response to SARS-CoV-2. The samples were drawn from the first 160 participants of the ongoing ImmuneRACE study and from some 1,300 subjects provided by 6 global collaborators. Sample metadata almost always included a de-identified subject ID, COVID-19 status, age in years and sex. Where available, HLA class I and class II types were obtained from metadata supplied by the sample provider rather than from assay-based typing.

TCRbeta CDR3 regions were amplified from genomic DNA by means of the immunoSEQ Assay, a bias-controlled multiplex PCR. In the authors' own workflow: The number of nucleated cells in each sample was estimated by amplification of reference gene primers within the assay. Sequence reads were collapsed and filtered to measure the absolute abundance of every unique TCRbeta CDR3 rearrangement. For each sample, productive Simpson clonality was calculated as the square root of Simpson's diversity index across productive rearrangements. TCRdb limited this immuneACCESS table to in-frame rearrangements with V and J called. A share of clones is missing; checked studies link under half to unresolved V genes, and the rest is unexplained. V and J calls and clone size are those listed in that table; D and trimming were worked out from the DNA. The sample records some 220,000 clones, 65% to 85% of which are singletons. The ten largest account for approximately 5.7% of the sample.

Study-wide conclusions, independent of this receptor: The quantity of clinical and demographic metadata differed by source and by participant and was supplied without curation.

The receptor was isolated from a human donor in a cohort sampled during active COVID-19. The source material was peripheral blood. The chain was built from TRBV30 and TRBJ1-1; the D gene lacks a confident call. The DNA is as follows: TGTGCCTGGAGCGTATCCCGCACTGAAGCTTTCTTT. This sequence encodes CAWSVSRTEAFF.